This TCR beta chain comes out of a study of blood T cell repertoires in COVID-19. Original handling: It was from reference gene primer amplification that nucleated cell counts were estimated. The data were produced by immunoSEQ multiplex PCR, yet TCRdb's version contains in-frame clones alone and is incomplete. V and J calls and clone size follow that table, whereas D and trimming were derived from the DNA. The table records around 120,000 clones, approximately 90% of them present only once. CDR3 size: 16 residues. The germline gives CDR1 SGHAT, CDR2 FQNNGV. Unmatched junction bases numbered 7, after V lost 5 bases and J lost 4 bases.

J is TRBJ2-2 and V is TRBV11-2; TRBD2 aligns across 10 bases. This receptor was obtained from a human donor in a cohort sampled during active COVID-19. The specimen sequenced was peripheral blood. This CDR3 reads CASSPSGSRSTGELFF. The CDR3 DNA reads TGTGCCAGCAGCCCTAGCGGGAGTCGTAGCACCGGGGAGCTGTTTTTT.